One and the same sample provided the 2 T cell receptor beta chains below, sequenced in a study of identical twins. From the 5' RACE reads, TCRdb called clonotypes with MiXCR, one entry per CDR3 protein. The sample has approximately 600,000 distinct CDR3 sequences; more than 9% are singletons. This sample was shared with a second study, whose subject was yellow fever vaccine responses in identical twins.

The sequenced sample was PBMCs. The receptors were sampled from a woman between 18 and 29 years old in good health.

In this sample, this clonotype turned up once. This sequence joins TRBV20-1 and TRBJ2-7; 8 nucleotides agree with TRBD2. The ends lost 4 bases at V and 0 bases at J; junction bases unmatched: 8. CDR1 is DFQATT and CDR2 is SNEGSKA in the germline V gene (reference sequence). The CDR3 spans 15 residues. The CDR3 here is CSATGGGSHSYEQYF. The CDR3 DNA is TGCAGTGCTACCGGCGGGGGGTCTCACTCCTACGAGCAGTACTTC.

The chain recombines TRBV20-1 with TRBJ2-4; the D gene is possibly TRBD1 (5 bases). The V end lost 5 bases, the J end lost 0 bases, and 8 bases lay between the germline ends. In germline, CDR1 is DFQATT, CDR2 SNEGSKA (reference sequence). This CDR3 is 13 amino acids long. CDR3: CSALDIAKNIQYF. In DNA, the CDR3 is TGCAGTGCTTTGGACATAGCCAAAAACATTCAGTACTTC.